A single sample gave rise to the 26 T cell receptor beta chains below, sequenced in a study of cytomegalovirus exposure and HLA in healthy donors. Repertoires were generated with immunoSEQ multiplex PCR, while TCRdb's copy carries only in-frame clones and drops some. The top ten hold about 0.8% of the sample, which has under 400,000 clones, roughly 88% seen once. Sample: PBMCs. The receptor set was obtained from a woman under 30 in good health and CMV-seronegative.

CDR3 in amino acids: CASGLAGGPEQFF. The CDR3 coding sequence is TGTGCCAGCGGACTAGCGGGAGGGCCGGAGCAGTTCTTC. The chain recombines TRBV14 with TRBJ2-1, with 15 bases matching TRBD2. V lost 8 bases and J lost 10; bases outside the gene matches: 3. The CDR3 contains 13 residues. The germline V gene encodes CDR1 SGHDN and CDR2 FVKESK.

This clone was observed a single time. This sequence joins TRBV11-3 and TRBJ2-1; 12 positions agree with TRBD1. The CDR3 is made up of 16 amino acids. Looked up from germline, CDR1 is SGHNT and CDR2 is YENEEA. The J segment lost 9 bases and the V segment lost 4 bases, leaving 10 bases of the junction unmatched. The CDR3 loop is CASSSPGQGARGEQFF. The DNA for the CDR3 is TGTGCCAGCAGCTCCCCGGGACAGGGGGCTAGGGGTGAGCAGTTCTTC.

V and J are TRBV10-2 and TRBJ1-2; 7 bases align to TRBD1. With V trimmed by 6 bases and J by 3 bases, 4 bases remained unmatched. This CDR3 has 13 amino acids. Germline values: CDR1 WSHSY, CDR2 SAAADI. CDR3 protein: CASSGQVDYGYTF. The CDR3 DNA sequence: TGCGCCAGCAGCGGACAGGTCGACTATGGCTACACCTTC.

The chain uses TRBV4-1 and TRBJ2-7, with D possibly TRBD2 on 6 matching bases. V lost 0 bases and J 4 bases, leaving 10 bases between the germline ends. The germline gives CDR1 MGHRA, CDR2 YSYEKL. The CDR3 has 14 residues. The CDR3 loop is CASSQERAGYEQYF. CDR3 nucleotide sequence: TGCGCCAGCAGCCAAGAAAGGGCGGGGTACGAGCAGTACTTC.

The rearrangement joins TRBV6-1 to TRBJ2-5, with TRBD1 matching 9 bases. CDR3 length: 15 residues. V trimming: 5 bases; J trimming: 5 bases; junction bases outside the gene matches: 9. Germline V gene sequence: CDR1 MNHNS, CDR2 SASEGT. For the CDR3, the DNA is TGTGCCAGCAGTCCCAGGCCGGGGACAGGGGAGACCCAGTACTTC. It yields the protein CASSPRPGTGETQYF.

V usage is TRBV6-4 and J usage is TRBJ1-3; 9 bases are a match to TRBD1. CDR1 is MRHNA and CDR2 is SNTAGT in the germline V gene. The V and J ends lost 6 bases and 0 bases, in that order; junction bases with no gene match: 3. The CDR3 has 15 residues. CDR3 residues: CASSPGQGSGNTIYF. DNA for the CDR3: TGTGCCAGCAGCCCGGGACAGGGCTCTGGAAACACCATATATTTT.

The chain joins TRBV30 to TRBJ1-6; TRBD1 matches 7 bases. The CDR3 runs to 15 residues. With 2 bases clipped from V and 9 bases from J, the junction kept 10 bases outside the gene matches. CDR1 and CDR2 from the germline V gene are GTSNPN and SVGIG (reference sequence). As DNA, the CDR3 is TGTGCCTGGAGTCCCACCCCGGGACAGCCTTCACCCCTCCACTTT. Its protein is CAWSPTPGQPSPLHF.

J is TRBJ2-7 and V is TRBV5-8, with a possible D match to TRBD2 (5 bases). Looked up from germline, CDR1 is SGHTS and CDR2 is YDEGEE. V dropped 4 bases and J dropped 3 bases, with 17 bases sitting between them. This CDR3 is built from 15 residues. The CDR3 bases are TGTGCCAGCAGCATCCAAGGACTGATATTCTACGAGCAGTACTTC. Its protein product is CASSIQGLIFYEQYF.

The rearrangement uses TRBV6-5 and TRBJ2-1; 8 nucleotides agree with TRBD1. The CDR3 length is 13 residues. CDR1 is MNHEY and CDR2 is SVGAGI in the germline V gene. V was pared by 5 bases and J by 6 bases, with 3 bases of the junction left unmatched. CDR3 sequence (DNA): TGTGCCAGCAGTCGGACAGGGCCCAATGAGCAGTTCTTC. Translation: CASSRTGPNEQFF.

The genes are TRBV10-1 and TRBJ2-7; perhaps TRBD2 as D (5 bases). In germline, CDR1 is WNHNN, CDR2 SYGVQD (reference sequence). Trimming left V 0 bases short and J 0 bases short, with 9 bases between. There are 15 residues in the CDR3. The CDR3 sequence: CASSESPGSSYEQYF. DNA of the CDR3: TGCGCCAGCAGTGAGTCTCCGGGAAGCTCCTACGAGCAGTACTTC.

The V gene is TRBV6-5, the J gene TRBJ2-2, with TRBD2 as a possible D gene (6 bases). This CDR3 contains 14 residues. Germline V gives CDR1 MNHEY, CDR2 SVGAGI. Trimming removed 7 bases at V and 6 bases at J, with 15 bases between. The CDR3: CASKLREEAGELFF. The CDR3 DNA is TGTGCCAGCAAGCTAAGGGAGGAGGCCGGGGAGCTGTTTTTT.

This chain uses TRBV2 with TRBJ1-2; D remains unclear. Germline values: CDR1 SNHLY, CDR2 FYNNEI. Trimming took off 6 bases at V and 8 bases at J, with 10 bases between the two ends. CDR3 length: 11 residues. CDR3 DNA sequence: TGTGCCAGCAGCCGAGCTAAAGGCTACACCTTC. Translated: CASSRAKGYTF.

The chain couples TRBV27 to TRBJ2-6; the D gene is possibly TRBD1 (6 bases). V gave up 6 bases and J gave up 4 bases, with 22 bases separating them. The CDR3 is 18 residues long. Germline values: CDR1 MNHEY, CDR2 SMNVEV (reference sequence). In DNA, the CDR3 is TGTGCCAGCAGCCCTGGGAGCGTGGGGGCGTGGGGGGCCAACGTCCTGACTTTC. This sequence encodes CASSPGSVGAWGANVLTF. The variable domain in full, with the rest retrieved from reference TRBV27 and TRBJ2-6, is EAQVTQNPRYLITVTGKKLTVTCSQNMNHEYMSWYRQDPGLGLRQIYYSMNVEVTDKGDVPEGYKVSRKEKRNFPLILESPSPNQTSLYFCASSPGSVGAWGANVLTFGAGSRLTVL.

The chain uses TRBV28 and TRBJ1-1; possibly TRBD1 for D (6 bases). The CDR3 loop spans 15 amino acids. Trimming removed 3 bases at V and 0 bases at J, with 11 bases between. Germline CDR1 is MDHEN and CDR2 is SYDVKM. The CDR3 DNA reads TGTGCCAGCAGTTTGTTAGGGGGGGTGAACACTGAAGCTTTCTTT. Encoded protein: CASSLLGGVNTEAFF.

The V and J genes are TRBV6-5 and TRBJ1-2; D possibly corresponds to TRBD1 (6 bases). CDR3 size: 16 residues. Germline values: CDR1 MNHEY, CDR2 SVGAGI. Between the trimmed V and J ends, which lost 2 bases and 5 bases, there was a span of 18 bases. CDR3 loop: CASSYAPGQSRYGYTF. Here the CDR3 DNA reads TGTGCCAGCAGTTACGCTCCGGGACAATCTCGGTATGGCTACACCTTC.

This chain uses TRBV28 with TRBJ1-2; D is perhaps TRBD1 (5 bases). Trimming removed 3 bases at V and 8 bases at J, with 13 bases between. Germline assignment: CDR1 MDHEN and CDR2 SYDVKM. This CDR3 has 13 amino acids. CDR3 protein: CASSLAAGKGYTF. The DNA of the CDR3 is TGTGCCAGCAGTTTGGCGGCAGGGAAAGGCTACACCTTC.

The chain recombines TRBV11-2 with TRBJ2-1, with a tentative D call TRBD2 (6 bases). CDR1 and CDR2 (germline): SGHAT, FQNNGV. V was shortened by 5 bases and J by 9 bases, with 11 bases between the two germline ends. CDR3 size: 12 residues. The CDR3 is CASSRRAAEQFF. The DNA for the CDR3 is TGTGCCAGCAGCAGGAGGGCGGCTGAGCAGTTCTTC.

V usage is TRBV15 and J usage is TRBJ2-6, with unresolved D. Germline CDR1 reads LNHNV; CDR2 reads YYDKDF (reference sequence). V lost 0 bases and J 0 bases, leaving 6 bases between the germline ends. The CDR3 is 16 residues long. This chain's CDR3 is CATSRDSSSGANVLTF. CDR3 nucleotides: TGTGCCACCAGCAGAGATTCGAGCTCTGGGGCCAACGTCCTGACTTTC.

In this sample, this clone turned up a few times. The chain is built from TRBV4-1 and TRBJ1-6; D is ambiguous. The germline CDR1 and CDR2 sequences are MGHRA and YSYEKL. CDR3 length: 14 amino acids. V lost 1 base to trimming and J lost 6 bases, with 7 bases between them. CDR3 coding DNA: TGCGCCAGCAGCCAAGTCTACAGTAATTCACCCCTCCACTTT. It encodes CASSQVYSNSPLHF.

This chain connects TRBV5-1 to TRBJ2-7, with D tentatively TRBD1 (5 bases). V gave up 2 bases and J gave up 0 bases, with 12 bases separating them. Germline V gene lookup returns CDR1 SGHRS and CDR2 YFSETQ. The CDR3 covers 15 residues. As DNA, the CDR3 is TGCGCCAGCAGCTTTGGACACAGGAGCTCCTACGAGCAGTACTTC. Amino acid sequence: CASSFGHRSSYEQYF.

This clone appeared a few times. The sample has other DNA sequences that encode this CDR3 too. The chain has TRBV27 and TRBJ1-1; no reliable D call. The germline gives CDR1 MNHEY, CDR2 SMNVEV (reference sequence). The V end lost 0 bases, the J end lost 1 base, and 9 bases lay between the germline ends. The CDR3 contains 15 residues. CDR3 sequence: CASSLSIAGNTEAFF. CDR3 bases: TGTGCCAGCAGTTTATCGATTGCGGGGAACACTGAAGCTTTCTTT.

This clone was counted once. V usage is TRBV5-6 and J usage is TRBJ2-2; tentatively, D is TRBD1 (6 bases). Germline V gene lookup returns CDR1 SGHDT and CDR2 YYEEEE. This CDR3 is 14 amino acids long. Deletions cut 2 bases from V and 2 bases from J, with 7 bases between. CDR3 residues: CASSLGGNTGELFF. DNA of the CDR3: TGTGCCAGCAGCTTAGGGGGTAACACCGGGGAGCTGTTTTTT.

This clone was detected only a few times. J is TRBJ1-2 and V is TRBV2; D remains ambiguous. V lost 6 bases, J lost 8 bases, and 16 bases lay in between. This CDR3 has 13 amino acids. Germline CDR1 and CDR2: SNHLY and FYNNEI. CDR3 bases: TGTGCCAGCAGCCCCACTGAGGGAGGCGGCTACACCTTC. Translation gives CASSPTEGGGYTF.

The CDR3 nucleotides read TGCGCCAGCAGCCTCCGGCCATTAGGACAGGGTCGGGGCGGGGAGCTGTTTTTT. It is translated as CASSLRPLGQGRGGELFF. J is TRBJ2-2 and V is TRBV5-1; 8 nucleotides align to TRBD1. V dropped 4 bases and J dropped 7; count of bases not matched to a gene: 18. The CDR3 covers 18 residues. The V gene's germline CDR1 is SGHRS and CDR2 YFSETQ. Using reference TRBV5-1 and TRBJ2-2 for the parts outside the CDR3, the full variable domain is KAGVTQTPRYLIKTRGQQVTLSCSPISGHRSVSWYQQTPGQGLQFLFEYFSETQRNKGNFPGRFSGRQFSNSRSEMNVSTLELGDSALYLCASSLRPLGQGRGGELFFGEGSRLTVL.

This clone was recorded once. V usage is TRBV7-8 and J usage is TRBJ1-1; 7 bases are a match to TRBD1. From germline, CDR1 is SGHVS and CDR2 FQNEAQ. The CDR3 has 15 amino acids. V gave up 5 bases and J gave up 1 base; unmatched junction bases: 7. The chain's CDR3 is CASSPYTGANTEAFF. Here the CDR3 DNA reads TGTGCCAGCAGCCCCTATACAGGGGCGAACACTGAAGCTTTCTTT.

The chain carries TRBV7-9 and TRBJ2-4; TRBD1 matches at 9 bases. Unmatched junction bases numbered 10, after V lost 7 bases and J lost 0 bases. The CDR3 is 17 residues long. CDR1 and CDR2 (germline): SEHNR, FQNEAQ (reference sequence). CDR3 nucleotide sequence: TGTGCCAGCACCTCACCAGGGACAGGGACAGCCAAAAACATTCAGTACTTC. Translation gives CASTSPGTGTAKNIQYF.